This T cell receptor (beta chain) was identified in a study of Ad26.COV2.S vaccination and SARS-CoV-2 variants. Study-level information: Within the COV1001 Ad26.COV2.S trial arm, the donor was enrolled. Participants got Ad26.COV2.S intramuscularly, once or twice 56 days apart. Whole-study results and caveats: Substantial breadth was reported for post-vaccination spike-specific CD8+ and CD4+ T cells.

This sample's treatment: around 19 received Ad26.COV2.S at low or high dose, single or two shots; roughly five received placebo; per-sample allocation not given. Collection of samples fell on day 63 after the first vaccine or placebo injection. Wuhan-strain spike was delivered by a replication-incompetent Ad26 vector. The V segment lost 2 bases and the J segment 4 bases; nucleotides outside the gene matches: 6. Germline V gene sequence: CDR1 SGDLS, CDR2 YYNGEE. The CDR3 spans 14 residues. Clones were read by immunoSEQ multiplex PCR, and TCRdb kept only the in-frame ones, dropping some. The table has approximately 300,000 clones, around four fifths seen once. Turning to this clone: What it recognizes is unknown.

This chain connects TRBV9 to TRBJ2-7; 7 bases agree with TRBD1. The clonotype originates from a person aged 18-65 years who received the Ad26.COV2.S COVID-19 vaccine or a placebo. This specimen consisted of peripheral blood, obtained in a trial of Ad26.COV2.S vaccine versus placebo. CDR3 region: CASSVGTVAYEQYF. For the CDR3, the DNA is TGTGCCAGCAGCGTGGGGACAGTCGCATACGAGCAGTACTTC.